This TCR beta chain stems from a study of blood T cells in healthy people across ages. With a J-beta primer mix and a sample-barcoded 5' primer, a second PCR ran about 7 to 12 cycles. MiXCR was run by TCRdb on the 5' RACE reads, yielding one entry per CDR3 protein. The table lists some 1.5 million distinct CDR3 sequences, 28% of them singletons, with about 8% in the top ten. In its sample, this clonotype was seen many times. V dropped 9 bases and J dropped 7; count of bases not matched to a gene: 12. The CDR3 length is 15 residues. CDR1 and CDR2 from the germline V gene are SGHRS and YFSETQ. This TCR derives from a woman younger than 45 in good health. The chain carries TRBV5-1 and TRBJ2-1, with TRBD2 matching over 11 bases. The sample was blood. CDR3 region: CATAALAGGGNEQFF. Here the CDR3 DNA reads TGCGCCACGGCGGCCCTAGCGGGAGGTGGAAATGAGCAGTTCTTC.